A selection of T cell receptor beta chains follows, all from one sample in a study of blood T cell repertoires in COVID-19. TCRdb's copy holds only in-frame clones and misses some; the assay was immunoSEQ multiplex PCR. The sample has 350,000 to 450,000 clones, about 88% seen once; the top ten hold around 1.5%. The material sequenced was PBMCs or T cells enriched from blood (not recorded which). The receptor source for this set is a woman between 18 and 29 years old who had been exposed to COVID-19. Both conserved end residues are part of each CDR3. The order of the fields is clone size, D gene, V gene, J gene, CDR3 protein, CDR3 DNA. A D gene is named only where the DNA matches it firmly. Size tells how often a clone was seen (once, few, many) or the class of an expanded clone, and some rows leave it out.

.	.	TRBV7-9	TRBJ2-6	CASSDGEGTYSGANVLTF	TGTGCCAGCAGCGACGGAGAGGGCACCTACTCTGGGGCCAACGTCCTGACTTTC
.	.	TRBV3-1/TRBV3-2	TRBJ1-2	CASTGSRYYGYTF	TGTGCCAGCACCGGTTCGCGGTACTATGGCTACACCTTC
.	.	TRBV24-1	TRBJ1-2	CATSVTGRNGYTF	TGTGCCACCAGTGTTACAGGGCGGAATGGCTACACCTTC
.	TRBD1	TRBV28	TRBJ1-2	CASSPMVGTGYGYTF	TGTGCCAGCAGCCCAATGGTGGGGACAGGCTATGGCTACACCTTC
.	.	TRBV7-2	TRBJ2-5	CASSLRGLETQYF	TGTGCCAGCAGCTTGCGGGGGCTAGAGACCCAGTACTTC
.	.	TRBV28	TRBJ1-2	CASSFGTHYGYTF	TGTGCCAGCAGTTTTGGCACCCACTATGGCTACACCTTC
.	TRBD2	TRBV5-1	TRBJ2-2	CASSLVAGGSGELFF	TGCGCCAGCAGCTTGGTAGCGGGAGGGTCCGGGGAGCTGTTTTTT
.	TRBD2	TRBV7-2	TRBJ2-7	CASSPLAVAGEQYF	TGTGCCAGCAGCCCCCTCGCGGTAGCGGGTGAGCAGTACTTC
.	.	TRBV9	TRBJ1-6	CASSPGWTYNSPLHF	TGTGCCAGCAGCCCCGGGTGGACCTATAATTCACCCCTCCACTTT
.	TRBD2	TRBV27	TRBJ2-7	CASSATLSGSSNEQYF	TGTGCCAGCAGTGCCACTCTTAGCGGGAGTTCTAACGAGCAGTACTTC
.	.	TRBV6-6	TRBJ2-7	CASKVPPGDEQYF	TGTGCCAGCAAGGTCCCGCCGGGGGACGAGCAGTACTTC
.	.	TRBV19	TRBJ1-4	CASSIARLLDGEKLFF	TGTGCCAGTAGTATCGCTAGGCTCCTTGACGGTGAAAAACTGTTTTTT
.	.	TRBV28	TRBJ2-7	CASSFTRVFYEQYF	TGTGCCAGCAGTTTCACCAGGGTCTTCTACGAGCAGTACTTC
.	TRBD1	TRBV27	TRBJ1-2	CASSLSRGDNYGYTF	TGTGCCAGCAGTTTGTCCAGGGGGGATAACTATGGCTACACCTTC
.	.	TRBV20-1	TRBJ1-5	CSASSGGDNQPQHF	TGCAGTGCTAGTTCGGGGGGCGACAATCAGCCCCAGCATTTT
.	.	TRBV5-8	TRBJ1-2	CASSPTGFYGYTF	TGTGCCAGCAGCCCAACAGGGTTCTATGGCTACACCTTC
.	.	TRBV12-3/TRBV12-4	TRBJ1-5	CASSGGRSQHF	TGTGCCAGCAGTGGGGGGAGGTCCCAGCATTTT
.	TRBD2	TRBV18	TRBJ2-2	CASSPDQRGVGELFF	TGTGCCAGCTCACCGGACCAGCGGGGGGTCGGGGAGCTGTTTTTT
.	.	TRBV3-1/TRBV3-2	TRBJ1-4	CASSQISGAVREKLFF	TGTGCCAGCAGCCAGATTTCAGGGGCGGTTCGTGAAAAACTGTTTTTT
.	.	TRBV7-9	TRBJ1-2	CASSLGGPNYGYTF	TGTGCCAGCAGCTTAGGGGGCCCTAACTATGGCTACACCTTC
.	.	TRBV12-3/TRBV12-4	TRBJ1-1	CASRKGQNTEAFF	TGTGCCAGCAGGAAGGGACAGAACACTGAAGCTTTCTTT
.	TRBD2	TRBV9	TRBJ2-5	CASSPGTSGGETQYF	TGTGCCAGCAGCCCCGGGACTAGCGGTGGGGAGACCCAGTACTTC
.	.	TRBV28	TRBJ2-3	CASSLLSMRDTQYF	TGTGCCAGCAGTTTATTGAGTATGAGAGATACGCAGTATTTT
.	TRBD2	TRBV7-2	TRBJ2-7	CASSPVSGGVYEQYF	TGTGCCAGCAGCCCGGTGAGCGGGGGGGTCTACGAGCAGTACTTC
.	.	TRBV5-1	TRBJ2-3	CASSLLGTSTDTQYF	TGCGCCAGCAGCTTGCTTGGGACATCCACAGATACGCAGTATTTT
.	TRBD1	TRBV7-2	TRBJ1-2	CASSSQAGNRGGYGYTF	TGTGCCAGCAGCTCCCAGGCCGGGAACAGGGGGGGGTATGGCTACACCTTC
.	.	TRBV7-3	TRBJ1-2	CASSLSSEEGYTF	TGTGCCAGCAGCTTAAGCAGCGAGGAGGGCTACACCTTC
.	TRBD1	TRBV7-3	TRBJ2-2	CASSPKTRDRENTGELFF	TGTGCCAGCAGCCCAAAAACCCGGGACAGAGAAAACACCGGGGAGCTGTTTTTT
.	TRBD1	TRBV7-9	TRBJ1-2	CASSRLGQGIGYGYTF	TGTGCCAGCAGCCGACTCGGACAGGGGATCGGCTATGGCTACACCTTC
.	TRBD1	TRBV11-2	TRBJ1-2	CASSLGTGFYGYTF	TGTGCCAGCAGCTTAGGGACAGGATTCTATGGCTACACCTTC
.	.	TRBV28	TRBJ1-4	CASSLKTRGEKLFF	TGTGCCAGCAGTTTAAAGACCAGGGGTGAAAAACTGTTTTTT
few	TRBD1	TRBV2	TRBJ2-1	CASSAQGDLSYNEQFF	TGTGCCAGCAGTGCCCAGGGGGACCTCTCCTACAATGAGCAGTTCTTC
.	TRBD1	TRBV19	TRBJ2-2	CASSILFGQGYGELFF	TGTGCCAGTAGTATCCTCTTTGGACAGGGCTACGGGGAGCTGTTTTTT
.	.	TRBV5-6	TRBJ1-6	CASSPGRDFLGEPLHF	TGTGCCAGCAGCCCGGGTCGGGACTTCCTGGGGGAGCCCCTCCACTTT
.	.	TRBV2	TRBJ2-7	CASRSPTIYEQYF	TGTGCCAGCAGGAGTCCGACTATCTACGAGCAGTACTTC
.	TRBD2	TRBV27	TRBJ2-1	CASSHLAGEFNEQFF	TGTGCCAGCAGTCACCTAGCGGGAGAGTTCAATGAGCAGTTCTTC
.	TRBD1	TRBV5-8	TRBJ1-2	CASSSGTGGVYGYTF	TGTGCCAGCAGCAGCGGGACAGGGGGCGTGTATGGCTACACCTTC
.	TRBD1	TRBV28	TRBJ1-2	CASSLSPGQVYGYTF	TGTGCCAGCAGTTTATCCCCGGGACAGGTCTATGGCTACACCTTC
.	.	TRBV19	TRBJ2-1	CASSLLRGDEQFF	TGTGCCAGTAGTTTACTCAGGGGGGATGAGCAGTTCTTC
.	.	TRBV6-5	TRBJ1-4	CASSFLSGKAEKLFF	TGTGCCAGCAGTTTCCTTTCCGGGAAGGCTGAAAAACTGTTTTTT
.	.	TRBV29-1	TRBJ1-3	CSVGITGGNTIYF	TGCAGCGTTGGCATAACGGGGGGAAACACCATATATTTT
.	.	TRBV29-1	TRBJ1-4	CSVQVTQDEKLFF	TGCAGCGTTCAGGTAACACAGGATGAAAAACTGTTTTTT
once	TRBD1	TRBV18	TRBJ2-7	CASSPPVETTGKYEQYF	TGTGCCAGCTCACCACCGGTCGAGACGACAGGGAAATACGAGCAGTACTTC
.	TRBD1	TRBV5-5	TRBJ1-5	CASSFTSGGYQPQHF	TGTGCCAGCAGCTTTACGTCAGGGGGCTATCAGCCCCAGCATTTT
.	TRBD2	TRBV11-2	TRBJ2-4	CAERASGSQNIQYF	TGTGCCGAAAGGGCTAGCGGGAGCCAAAACATTCAGTACTTC